The TCR beta chain described here comes from a study of regulatory T cells in long-lasting Graves disease. V lost 0 bases to trimming and J lost 3 bases, with 7 bases between them. The CDR3 totals 14 residues. Germline V CDR1 and CDR2: SGHKS, YYEKEE (reference sequence). Time point given: persistent/refractory GD, antithyroid drugs over 5 years with positive TRAb. PBMC RNA served as the TCR library source. Construction of TCR beta libraries relied on iRepertoire HTBI primers and on Arm-PCR targeting CDR3 regions. TCRdb independently ran MiXCR on the multiplex PCR reads; one entry per CDR3 protein. The sample has hundreds of thousands of distinct CDR3 sequences; roughly 21% are singletons.

The source was peripheral blood mononuclear cells (PBMCs), collected when the disease was refractory, from a patient treated with antithyroid drugs. V is TRBV5-5 and J is TRBJ1-5; no reliable D call. The sequence was obtained from a female donor with Graves disease. The CDR3 spells CASSLVAVNQPQHF. The CDR3 region has the DNA TGTGCCAGCAGCTTGGTAGCAGTCAATCAGCCCCAGCATTTT.